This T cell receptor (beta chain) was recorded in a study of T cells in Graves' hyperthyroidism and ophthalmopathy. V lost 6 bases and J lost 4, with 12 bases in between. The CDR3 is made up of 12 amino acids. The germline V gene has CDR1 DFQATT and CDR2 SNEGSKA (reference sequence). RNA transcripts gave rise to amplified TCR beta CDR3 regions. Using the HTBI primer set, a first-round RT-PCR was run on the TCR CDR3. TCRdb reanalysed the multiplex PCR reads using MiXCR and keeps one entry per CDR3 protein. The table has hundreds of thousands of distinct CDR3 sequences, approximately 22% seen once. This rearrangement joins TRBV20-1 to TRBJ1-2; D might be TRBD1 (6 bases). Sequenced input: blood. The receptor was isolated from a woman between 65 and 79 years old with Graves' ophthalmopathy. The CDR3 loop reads CSATGQSYGYTF. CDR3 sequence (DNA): TGCAGTGCGACCGGACAGAGCTATGGCTACACCTTC.